The table lists the clone carrying this T cell receptor (beta chain) with a count of one. The ends were cut back, 2 bases at V and 5 bases at J, with 7 bases in the middle. The CDR3 length is 13 residues. Germline loops: CDR1 SGHTA, CDR2 FQGNSA. The sample belongs to a study of blood T cell repertoires in COVID-19. About the study: Whether acute or convalescent, the COVID-19 samples came from the United States, Italy and Spain. T cells, B-cell-depleted T cells, or PBMCs supplied cDNA or gDNA.

Per the original data handling: Scientists estimated how many nucleated cells there were by amplifying reference gene primers. TCRdb's copy holds only in-frame clones and misses some; the assay was immunoSEQ multiplex PCR. That table gives V, J and clone size, and the DNA gave D and trimming. The sample lists more than 300,000 clones, 80% to 90% occurring once. The sequence came from a woman aged 18-29 years who had recovered from COVID-19. Sequencing input: PBMCs or T cells enriched from blood (not recorded which). This chain uses TRBV7-2 with TRBJ1-5, with D hard to call. The CDR3 here is CASSLSIHQPQHF. CDR3 coding DNA: TGTGCCAGCAGCTTAAGCATTCATCAGCCCCAGCATTTT.